These 10 T cell receptor beta chains came from one sample sequenced in a study of T cell responses to AZD1222 COVID-19 vaccine. Sequenced by immunoSEQ multiplex PCR; TCRdb stores in-frame clones only, minus some. The sample lists about 75,000 clones, roughly 84% seen once, with roughly 18% in the top ten. Material: peripheral blood, obtained 28 days after the second AZD1222 dose. Receptors originate from an adult who received the AZD1222 COVID-19 vaccine.

The J gene is TRBJ1-1, the V gene TRBV30; perhaps TRBD1 as D (5 bases). The V and J ends lost 0 bases and 4 bases respectively, with 9 bases between them. The CDR3 runs 13 residues. Germline CDR1 GTSNPN, CDR2 SVGIG (reference sequence). CDR3 nucleotides: TGTGCCTGGAGTGTGGGGCAGGTCACTGAAGCTTTCTTT. The encoded protein is CAWSVGQVTEAFF. The variable domain in full, completed from reference TRBV30 and TRBJ1-1, reads SQTIHQWPATLVQPVGSPLSLECTVEGTSNPNLYWYRQAAGRGLQLLFYSVGIGQISSEVPQNLSASRPQDRQFILSSKKLLLSDSGFYLCAWSVGQVTEAFFGQGTRLTVV.

The chain couples TRBV5-1 to TRBJ2-7, with a possible D match to TRBD1 (5 bases). Trimming stripped 4 bases from V and 9 bases from J, with 17 bases between. Germline CDR1 SGHRS, CDR2 YFSETQ. The CDR3 loop spans 13 amino acids. CDR3 protein: CASSPERTGMQYF. The CDR3 DNA is TGCGCCAGCAGCCCCGAACGCACAGGAATGCAGTACTTC.

The chain has TRBV6-5 and TRBJ2-2, with 7 positions matching TRBD1. Germline CDR1 and CDR2: MNHEY and SVGAGI. The CDR3 spans 14 residues. V lost 10 bases, J lost 4 bases, and 9 bases stayed unmatched. CDR3 loop: CATGMGQITGELFF. As DNA, the CDR3 is TGTGCCACTGGGATGGGACAGATCACCGGGGAGCTGTTTTTT.

The V gene is TRBV5-6, the J gene TRBJ1-2, with no clear D. V was clipped by 4 bases and J by 1 base, with 8 bases between them. CDR1 is SGHDT, CDR2 YYEEEE, per germline. This CDR3 is 13 amino acids long. Written as DNA, the CDR3 is TGTGCCAGCAGCCTCAGCCTTAACTATGGCTACACCTTC. Translation: CASSLSLNYGYTF.

V and J are TRBV29-1 and TRBJ1-1, with 9 bases matching TRBD1. Germline V gives CDR1 SQVTM, CDR2 ANQGSEA. The CDR3 sequence is 16 residues long. The V gene end was trimmed by 6 bases and the J gene end by 3 bases; junction bases not matched to a gene: 14. CDR3 sequence reads: CSVGKQGAGGYTEAFF. The DNA for the CDR3 is TGCAGCGTAGGAAAACAGGGGGCCGGAGGCTACACTGAAGCTTTCTTT.

This rearrangement joins TRBV6-5 to TRBJ1-4; 7 bases align to TRBD1. This CDR3 spans 14 amino acids. The germline gives CDR1 MNHEY, CDR2 SVGAGI. J gave up 7 bases and V 4 bases, and 6 bases lay outside the gene matches. CDR3 bases: TGTGCCAGCAGTTTACAGGGGAGGGCTGAAAAACTGTTTTTT. Translating it yields CASSLQGRAEKLFF.

This clone was picked up one time. This rearrangement joins TRBV7-6 to TRBJ1-6, with TRBD1 as a possible D gene (5 bases). This CDR3 region has 17 residues. Germline lookup yields CDR1 SGHVS and CDR2 FNYEAQ. The V gene lost 8 bases and the J gene lost 1 base, with 18 bases spanning the gap. The DNA of the CDR3 is TGTGCCAGCCGTCGGGGCCTACCCCTGTCCTATAATTCACCCCTCCACTTT. Translating it yields CASRRGLPLSYNSPLHF. Full variable domain (outside the CDR3, taken from reference TRBV7-6 and TRBJ1-6): GAGVSQSPRYKVTKRGQDVALRCDPISGHVSLYWYRQALGQGPEFLTYFNYEAQQDKSGLPNDRFSAERPEGSISTLTIQRTEQRDSAMYRCASRRGLPLSYNSPLHFGNGTRLTVT.

The chain carries TRBV25-1 and TRBJ1-6, with no clear D. V was trimmed by 1 base and J by 4 bases, leaving 11 bases between them. The CDR3 spans 16 residues. Germline CDR1 MGHDK, CDR2 SYGVNS. The CDR3, as DNA: TGTGCCAGCAGTGAATCCCCACAGTTTTATAATTCACCCCTCCACTTT. Its protein is CASSESPQFYNSPLHF. Combining the CDR3 with reference TRBV25-1 and TRBJ1-6 gives the whole variable domain EADIYQTPRYLVIGTGKKITLECSQTMGHDKMYWYQQDPGMELHLIHYSYGVNSTEKGDLSSESTVSRIRTEHFPLTLESARPSHTSQYLCASSESPQFYNSPLHFGNGTRLTVT.

The chain employs TRBV5-1 and TRBJ1-2; D is uncertain. Trimming cost V 3 bases and J 8 bases, with 14 bases left between them. Germline assignment: CDR1 SGHRS and CDR2 YFSETQ. CDR3 length: 13 amino acids. The CDR3: CASSSTESFGYTF. CDR3 DNA sequence: TGCGCCAGCAGCTCCACGGAATCTTTCGGCTACACCTTC.

The CDR3 protein is CASSPGQGGEQYF. The CDR3 DNA reads as TGCGCCAGCAGCCCCGGACAGGGGGGCGAGCAGTACTTC. V gene TRBV5-1 combines with J gene TRBJ2-7; 10 positions match TRBD1. J was trimmed by 6 bases and V by 4 bases; bases with no gene match: 4. The germline gives CDR1 SGHRS, CDR2 YFSETQ. CDR3 length: 13 residues. The full variable domain, with the rest looked up from reference TRBV5-1 and TRBJ2-7, is KAGVTQTPRYLIKTRGQQVTLSCSPISGHRSVSWYQQTPGQGLQFLFEYFSETQRNKGNFPGRFSGRQFSNSRSEMNVSTLELGDSALYLCASSPGQGGEQYFGPGTRLTVT.